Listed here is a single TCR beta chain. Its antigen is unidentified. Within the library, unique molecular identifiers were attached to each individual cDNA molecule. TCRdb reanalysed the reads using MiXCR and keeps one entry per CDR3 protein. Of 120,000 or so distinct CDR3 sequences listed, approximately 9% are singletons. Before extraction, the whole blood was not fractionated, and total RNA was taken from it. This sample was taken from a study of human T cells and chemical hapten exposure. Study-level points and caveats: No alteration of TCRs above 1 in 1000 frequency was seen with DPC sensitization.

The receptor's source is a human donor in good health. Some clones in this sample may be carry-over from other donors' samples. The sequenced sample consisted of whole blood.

The CDR3 region is CSAPAGQTQYF. In nucleotides, the CDR3 is TGCAGTGCCCCGGCTGGGCAGACCCAGTACTTC. The chain couples TRBV20-1 to TRBJ2-5; D is unclear. The germline V gene encodes CDR1 DFQATT and CDR2 SNEGSKA (reference sequence). V was trimmed by 6 bases and J by 6 bases, leaving 11 bases between them. The CDR3 is 11 amino acids.